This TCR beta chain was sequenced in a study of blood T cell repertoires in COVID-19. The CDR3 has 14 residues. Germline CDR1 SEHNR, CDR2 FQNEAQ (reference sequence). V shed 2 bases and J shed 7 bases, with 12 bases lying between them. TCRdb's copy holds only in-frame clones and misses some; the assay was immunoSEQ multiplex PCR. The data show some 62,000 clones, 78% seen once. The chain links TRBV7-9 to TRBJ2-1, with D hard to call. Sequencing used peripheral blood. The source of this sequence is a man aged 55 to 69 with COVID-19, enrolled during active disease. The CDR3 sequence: CASSLFTSENEQFF. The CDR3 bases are TGTGCCAGCAGCTTATTTACGAGTGAGAATGAGCAGTTCTTC.